This T cell receptor beta chain was sequenced in a study of blood T cell repertoires in COVID-19 (dated by TCRdb to between 2020 and 2021). A note on the overall study: Samples covering the acute and convalescent phases of COVID-19 were provided by collaborators in the United States, Italy and Spain. A de-identified subject ID, COVID-19 status, age in years and sex were almost always included in the sample metadata. Where HLA class I and class II types were available, the types were taken from metadata supplied by the sample provider, not from assay-based typing. The repertoires were released in a freely available public database meant as a resource for research on the immune response to SARS-CoV-2. The material from the prospective study consisted of cDNA or gDNA derived from T cells, B-cell-depleted T cells, or PBMCs. Deeply sampled blood TCRbeta repertoires from subjects exposed to, actively infected with, or recovered from COVID-19 were included in the dataset. Samples came from the ongoing ImmuneRACE study (first 160 participants) plus 1,254 subjects from 6 global collaborators. General conclusions and limits of the study: The quantity of clinical and demographic metadata differed by source and by participant and was supplied without curation.

Notes on this clone: This clone's antigen is unknown. No base quality information exists; no much larger clone differs at one position.

TCRbeta CDR3 regions were amplified from genomic DNA by means of the immunoSEQ Assay, a bias-controlled multiplex PCR. The original pipeline was this. The number of nucleated cells in each sample was estimated by amplification of reference gene primers within the assay. Sequence reads were collapsed and filtered to measure the absolute abundance of every unique TCRbeta CDR3 rearrangement. For each sample, productive Simpson clonality was calculated by taking the square root of Simpson's diversity index across productive rearrangements. This is the immuneACCESS table as TCRdb keeps it, with only in-frame sequences that have V and J called. A part of the clones is gone; compared with another copy, unresolved V genes explain less than half, and the rest is unexplained. V, J and clone size were drawn from that table, and D and trimming were deduced from the DNA. This sample has 200,000 to 250,000 clones in its table, and about 85% of those were observed once. Of the sample, about 2.6% is held by the ten largest clones.

Inclusive of the bounding cysteine and phenylalanine, the CDR3 is 15 residues long. The only DNA kept is the CDR3, 45 bases in frame from the first base. V is shortened by 7 bases, J by 2 bases, and the region joining them spans 17 bases. Based on the germline V gene, the CDR1 and CDR2 sequences are MNHEY and SVGAGI. In the prospective study, participants were roughly 18 to 95 years old, resided in 24 geographic areas of the United States, and were enrolled through a virtual design. To assign participants to cohorts, the prospective study relied on clinical history that participants themselves reported in a screening survey and a study questionnaire. Recovered participants in ImmuneRACE Cohort 3 were defined as having two consecutive negative NP/OP PCR tests, clearance from a healthcare professional, or resolution of symptoms. Mobile phlebotomists in the prospective study collected whole blood, serum and a nasopharyngeal or oropharyngeal swab from every participant. Additional blood draws and questionnaires over an approximately two-month period could optionally be provided by prospective study participants. Blood samples from the prospective study were shipped frozen or at room temperature prior to DNA extraction.

This clonotype was sampled from a woman in her thirties who had recovered from COVID-19. Sequenced input: PBMCs or T cells enriched from blood (not recorded which). The chain is assembled from TRBV6-5 and TRBJ1-2, with a tentative D gene TRBD1 over 5 matching bases. DNA sequence: TGTGCCAGCAAAGCCGGGGGTGGGATGAACTATGGCTACACCTTC. Its protein product is CASKAGGGMNYGYTF.